This T cell receptor beta chain originates from a study of cytomegalovirus exposure and HLA in healthy donors. This clone was found once. The antigen is undetermined. Study results and caveats: A later analysis associated some 16,000 TCR beta sequences with HLA alleles at a 0.05 false discovery rate. The sole available immune exposure information was CMV serostatus. The authors assumed roughly uniform sequencing depth across donors for presence/absence analyses.

From germline, CDR1 is SGHTA and CDR2 FQGNSA. This CDR3 has 15 residues. J was trimmed by 6 bases and V by 1 base; bases with no gene match: 6. PCR was performed using 60 Vbeta and 13 Jbeta primers. Measured with immunoSEQ multiplex PCR; TCRdb has only the in-frame clones, and not every one. The repertoire holds more than 110,000 clones, about three quarters seen once, with roughly 4.3% in the top ten. Specimen: PBMCs. The rearrangement links TRBV7-2 to TRBJ2-7, with 10 nucleotides matching TRBD1. This receptor was obtained from a male donor in good health and CMV-seronegative. The CDR3 nucleotides are TGTGCCAGCAGCTTAGAGACAGGGGGCCCGGGCGAGCAGTACTTC. It yields the protein CASSLETGGPGEQYF. Full variable domain (outside the CDR3, taken from reference TRBV7-2 and TRBJ2-7): GAGVSQSPSNKVTEKGKDVELRCDPISGHTALYWYRQSLGQGLEFLIYFQGNSAPDKSGLPSDRFSAERTGGSVSTLTIQRTQQEDSAVYLCASSLETGGPGEQYFGPGTRLTVT.